This TCR beta chain was profiled in a study of OX40 agonist ivuxolimab in advanced cancers. General observations from the study: Averaging showed that CD8+ T cells had more expanded clones than CD4+ did. Patients who responded partially at 0.1-3.0 mg/kg showed clonal expansion ranking among the lowest.

Profiling relied on immunoSEQ multiplex PCR, and the TCRdb table lists in-frame clones only, not all of them. The sample contains approximately 160,000 clones, around 94% of which appear only once. Prior autoimmune disease or systemic immunosuppression barred patients. This clone was recorded once. Antigen: not known. V was pared by 5 bases and J by 2 bases, with 12 bases between. The CDR3 consists of 14 residues. Germline V gene sequence: CDR1 LNHDA, CDR2 SQIVND (reference sequence). The TCR originated in an adult with an advanced solid tumor such as melanoma, head and neck, liver or kidney cancer. Sample: CD4+ or CD8+ T cells sorted from blood, taken in a trial of the OX40 agonist ivuxolimab. The rearrangement links TRBV19 to TRBJ2-5; unclear D gene. This CDR3 is CASSSIVGQETQYF. CDR3 bases: TGTGCCAGTAGTTCCATCGTGGGGCAAGAGACCCAGTACTTC.